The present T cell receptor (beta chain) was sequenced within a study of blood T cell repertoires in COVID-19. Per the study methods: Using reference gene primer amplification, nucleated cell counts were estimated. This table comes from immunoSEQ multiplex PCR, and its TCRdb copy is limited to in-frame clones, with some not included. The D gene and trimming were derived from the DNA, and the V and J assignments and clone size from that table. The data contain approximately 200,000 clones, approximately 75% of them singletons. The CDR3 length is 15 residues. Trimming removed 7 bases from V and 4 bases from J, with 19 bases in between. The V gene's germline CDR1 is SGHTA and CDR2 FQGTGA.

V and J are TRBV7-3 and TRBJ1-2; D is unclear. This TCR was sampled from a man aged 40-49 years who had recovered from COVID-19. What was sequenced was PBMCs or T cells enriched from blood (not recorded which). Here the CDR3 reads CASTPVQTFVYGYTF. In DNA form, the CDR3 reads TGTGCCAGCACCCCCGTACAGACCTTTGTCTATGGCTACACCTTC.